The source of this T cell receptor beta chain is a study of blood T cells in healthy people across ages. The CDR3 is 13 residues long. The trim removed 4 bases at V and 6 bases at J, leaving 7 bases unmatched. Looked up from germline, CDR1 is SQVTM and CDR2 is ANQGSEA. With a J-beta primer mix and a sample-barcoded 5' primer, a second PCR ran 7 to 11 cycles. MiXCR, run by TCRdb on the 5' RACE reads, gives a single entry per CDR3 protein. The sample gives 500,000 to 600,000 distinct CDR3 sequences, roughly 29% of which show up once; 15% to 20% is in the top ten. The sequence was obtained from a woman in her 70s in good health. The material sequenced was blood. The V and J genes are TRBV29-1 and TRBJ2-7, with 9 bases fitting TRBD2. The CDR3 coding sequence is TGCAGCGTTGGGGAGCGGGAGGTGAGCGAGCAGTACTTC. Amino acid sequence: CSVGEREVSEQYF.